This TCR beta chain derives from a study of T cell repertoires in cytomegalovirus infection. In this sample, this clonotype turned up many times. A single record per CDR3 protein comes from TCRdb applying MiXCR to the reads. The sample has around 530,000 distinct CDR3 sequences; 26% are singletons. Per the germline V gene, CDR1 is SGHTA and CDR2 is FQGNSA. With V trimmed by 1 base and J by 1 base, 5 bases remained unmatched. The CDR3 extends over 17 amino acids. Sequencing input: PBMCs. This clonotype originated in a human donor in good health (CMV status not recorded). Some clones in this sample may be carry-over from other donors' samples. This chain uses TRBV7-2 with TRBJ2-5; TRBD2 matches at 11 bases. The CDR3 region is CASSLGTSGSIQETQYF. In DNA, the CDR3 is TGTGCCAGCAGCTTAGGGACTAGCGGGTCCATCCAAGAGACCCAGTACTTC.